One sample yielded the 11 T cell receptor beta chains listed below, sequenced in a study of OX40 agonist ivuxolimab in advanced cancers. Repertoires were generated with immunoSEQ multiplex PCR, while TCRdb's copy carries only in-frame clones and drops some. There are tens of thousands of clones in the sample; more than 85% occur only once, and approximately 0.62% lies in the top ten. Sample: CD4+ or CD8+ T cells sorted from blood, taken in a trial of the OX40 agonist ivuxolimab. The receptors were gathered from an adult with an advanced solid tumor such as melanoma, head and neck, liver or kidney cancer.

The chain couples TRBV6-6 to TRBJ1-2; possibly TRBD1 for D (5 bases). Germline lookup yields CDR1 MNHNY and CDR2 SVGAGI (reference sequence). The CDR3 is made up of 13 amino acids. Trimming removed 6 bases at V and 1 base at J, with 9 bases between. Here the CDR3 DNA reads TGTGCCAGCAGACGGGACCTTAACTATGGCTACACCTTC. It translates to CASRRDLNYGYTF.

CDR3 sequence: CASSFGLAGIYEQYF. CDR3 nucleotides: TGTGCCAGCAGCTTCGGGTTAGCGGGGATCTACGAGCAGTACTTC. The chain joins TRBV5-5 to TRBJ2-7; TRBD2 aligns across 8 bases. V dropped 2 bases and J dropped 3; count of bases not matched to a gene: 7. The CDR3 runs to 15 residues. Germline V lookup: CDR1 SGHKS, CDR2 YYEKEE (reference sequence).

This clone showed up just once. CDR3: CASSPGGMGEKLFF. The CDR3 coding sequence is TGTGCCAGCAGCCCAGGGGGTATGGGTGAAAAACTGTTTTTT. The J gene is TRBJ1-4, the V gene TRBV6-6; TRBD1 matches at 7 bases. The CDR3 has 14 residues. In germline, CDR1 is MNHNY, CDR2 SVGAGI (reference sequence). Trimming at V came to 6 bases and at J to 7 bases, leaving 8 bases not matched to a gene.

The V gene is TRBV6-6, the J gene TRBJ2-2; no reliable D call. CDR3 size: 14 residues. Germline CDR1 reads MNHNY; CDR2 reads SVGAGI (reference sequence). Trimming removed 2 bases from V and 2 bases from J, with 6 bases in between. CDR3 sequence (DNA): TGTGCCAGCAGTTACCCCCCCAACACCGGGGAGCTGTTTTTT. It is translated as CASSYPPNTGELFF.

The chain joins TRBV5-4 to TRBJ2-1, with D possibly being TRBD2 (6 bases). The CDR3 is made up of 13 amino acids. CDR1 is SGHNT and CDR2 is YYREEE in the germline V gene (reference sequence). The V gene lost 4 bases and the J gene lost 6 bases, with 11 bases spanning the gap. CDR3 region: CASSPGLSNEQFF. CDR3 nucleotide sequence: TGTGCCAGCAGCCCGGGACTTTCCAATGAGCAGTTCTTC.

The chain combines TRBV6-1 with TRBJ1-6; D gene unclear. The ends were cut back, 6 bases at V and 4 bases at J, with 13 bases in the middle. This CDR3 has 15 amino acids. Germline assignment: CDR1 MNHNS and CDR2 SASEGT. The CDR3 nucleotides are TGTGCCAGCAGACCCCGGGCTTCATATAATTCACCCCTCCACTTT. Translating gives CASRPRASYNSPLHF.

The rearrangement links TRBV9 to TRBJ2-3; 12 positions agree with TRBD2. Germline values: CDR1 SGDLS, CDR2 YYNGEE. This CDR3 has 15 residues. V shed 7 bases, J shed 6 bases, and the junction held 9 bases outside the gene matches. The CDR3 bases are TGTGCCAGCTCCGGGACTAGCGGGTCCGGGGATACGCAGTATTTT. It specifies CASSGTSGSGDTQYF.

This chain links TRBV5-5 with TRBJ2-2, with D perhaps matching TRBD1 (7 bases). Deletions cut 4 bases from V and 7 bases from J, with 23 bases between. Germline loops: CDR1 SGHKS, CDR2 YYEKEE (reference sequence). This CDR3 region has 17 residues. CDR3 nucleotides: TGTGCCAGCAGCGGGGGGACAGCCCCACGAACTATCGGGGAGCTGTTTTTT. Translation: CASSGGTAPRTIGELFF.

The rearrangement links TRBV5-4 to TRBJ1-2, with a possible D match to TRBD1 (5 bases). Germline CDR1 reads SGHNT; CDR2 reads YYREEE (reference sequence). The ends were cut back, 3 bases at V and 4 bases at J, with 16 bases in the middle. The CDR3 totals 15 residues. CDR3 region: CASSSMGRLGYGYTF. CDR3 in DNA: TGTGCCAGCAGCTCTATGGGGCGCCTGGGCTATGGCTACACCTTC.

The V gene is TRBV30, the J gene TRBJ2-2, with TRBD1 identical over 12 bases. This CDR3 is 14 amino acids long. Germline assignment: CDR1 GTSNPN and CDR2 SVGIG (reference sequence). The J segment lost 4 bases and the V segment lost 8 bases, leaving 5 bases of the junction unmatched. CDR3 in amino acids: CALGTGGFTGELFF. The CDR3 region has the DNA TGTGCCCTTGGGACAGGGGGCTTCACCGGGGAGCTGTTTTTT. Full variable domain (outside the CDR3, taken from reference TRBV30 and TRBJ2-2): SQTIHQWPATLVQPVGSPLSLECTVEGTSNPNLYWYRQAAGRGLQLLFYSVGIGQISSEVPQNLSASRPQDRQFILSSKKLLLSDSGFYLCALGTGGFTGELFFGEGSRLTVL.

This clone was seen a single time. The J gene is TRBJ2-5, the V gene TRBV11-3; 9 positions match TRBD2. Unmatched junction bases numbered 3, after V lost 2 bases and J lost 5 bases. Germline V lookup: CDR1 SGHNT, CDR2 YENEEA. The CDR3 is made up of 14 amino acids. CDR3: CASSLSTSGETQYF. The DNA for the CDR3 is TGTGCCAGCAGCTTAAGTACTAGCGGGGAGACCCAGTACTTC.